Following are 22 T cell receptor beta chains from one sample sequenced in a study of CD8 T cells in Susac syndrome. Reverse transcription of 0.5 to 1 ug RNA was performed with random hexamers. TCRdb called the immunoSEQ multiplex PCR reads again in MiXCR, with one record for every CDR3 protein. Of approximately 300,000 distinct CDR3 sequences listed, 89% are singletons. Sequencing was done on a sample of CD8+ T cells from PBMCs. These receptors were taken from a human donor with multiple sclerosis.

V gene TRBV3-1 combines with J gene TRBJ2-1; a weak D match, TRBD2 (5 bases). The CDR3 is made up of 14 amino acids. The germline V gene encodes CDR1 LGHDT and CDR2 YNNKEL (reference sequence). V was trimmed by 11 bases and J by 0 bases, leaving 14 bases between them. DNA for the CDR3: TGTGCCGCCGGAGGCCTTAGCTCCTACAATGAGCAGTTCTTC. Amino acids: CAAGGLSSYNEQFF.

The CDR3 DNA is TGCAGCGTTACAGGGGCCAGGCCCTACAATGAGCAGTTCTTC. This gives the protein CSVTGARPYNEQFF. The chain joins TRBV29-1 to TRBJ2-1; 7 bases agree with TRBD1. Germline CDR1 and CDR2: SQVTM and ANQGSEA. Trimming removed 5 bases from V and 2 bases from J; junction bases left unmatched: 6. The CDR3 is 14 residues long.

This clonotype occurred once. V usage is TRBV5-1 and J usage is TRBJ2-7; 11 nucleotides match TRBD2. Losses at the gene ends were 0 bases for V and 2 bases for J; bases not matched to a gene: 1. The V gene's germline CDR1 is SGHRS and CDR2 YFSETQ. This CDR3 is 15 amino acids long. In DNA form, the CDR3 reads TGCGCCAGCAGCTTGGCTAGCGGGAGGACCTACGAGCAGTACTTC. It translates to CASSLASGRTYEQYF.

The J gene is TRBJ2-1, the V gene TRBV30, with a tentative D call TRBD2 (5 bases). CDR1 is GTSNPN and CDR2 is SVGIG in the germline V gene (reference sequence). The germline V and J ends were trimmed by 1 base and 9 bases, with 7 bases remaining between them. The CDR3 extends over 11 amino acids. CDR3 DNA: TGTGCCTGGAGTGGAGGAGGTGAGCAGTTCTTC. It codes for CAWSGGGEQFF.

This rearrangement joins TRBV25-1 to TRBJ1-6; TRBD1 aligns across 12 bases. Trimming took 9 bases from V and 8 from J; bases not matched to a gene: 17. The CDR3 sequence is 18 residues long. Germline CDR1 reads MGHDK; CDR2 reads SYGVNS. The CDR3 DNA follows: TGTGCCAGTTGGGGGACAGGGGGCAACACAGTTGGAGATTCACCCCTCCACTTT. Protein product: CASWGTGGNTVGDSPLHF.

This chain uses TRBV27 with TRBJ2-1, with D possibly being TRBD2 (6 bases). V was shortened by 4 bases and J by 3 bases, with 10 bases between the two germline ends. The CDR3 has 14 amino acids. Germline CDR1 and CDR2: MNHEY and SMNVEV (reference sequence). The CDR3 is CASSWGGVYNEQFF. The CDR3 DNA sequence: TGTGCCAGCAGTTGGGGCGGGGTCTACAATGAGCAGTTCTTC.

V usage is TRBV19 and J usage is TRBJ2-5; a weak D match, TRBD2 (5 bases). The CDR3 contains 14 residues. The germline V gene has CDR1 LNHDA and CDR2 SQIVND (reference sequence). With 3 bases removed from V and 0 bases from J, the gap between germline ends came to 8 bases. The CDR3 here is CASSIGLNQETQYF. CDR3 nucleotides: TGTGCCAGTAGTATCGGACTTAACCAAGAGACCCAGTACTTC.

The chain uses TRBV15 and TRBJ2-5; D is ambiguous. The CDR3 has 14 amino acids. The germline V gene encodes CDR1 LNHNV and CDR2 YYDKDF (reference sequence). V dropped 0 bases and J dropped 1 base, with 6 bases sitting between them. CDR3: CATSRDRTQETQYF. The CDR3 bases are TGTGCCACCAGCAGAGACAGGACCCAAGAGACCCAGTACTTC. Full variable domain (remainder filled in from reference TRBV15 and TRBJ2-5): DAMVIQNPRYQVTQFGKPVTLSCSQTLNHNVMYWYQQKSSQAPKLLFHYYDKDFNNEADTPDNFQSRRPNTSFCFLDIRSPGLGDTAMYLCATSRDRTQETQYFGPGTRLLVL.

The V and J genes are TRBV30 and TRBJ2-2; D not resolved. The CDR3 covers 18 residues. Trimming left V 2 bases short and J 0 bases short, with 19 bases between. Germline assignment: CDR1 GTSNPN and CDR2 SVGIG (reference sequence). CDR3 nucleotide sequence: TGTGCCTGGAGTAGCCCGAATTCACCAAGACCGAACACCGGGGAGCTGTTTTTT. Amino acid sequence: CAWSSPNSPRPNTGELFF.

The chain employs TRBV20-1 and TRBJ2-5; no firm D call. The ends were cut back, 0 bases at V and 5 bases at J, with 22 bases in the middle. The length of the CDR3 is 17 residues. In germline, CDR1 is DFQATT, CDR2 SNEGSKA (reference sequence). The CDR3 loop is CSARDDAEPEVKETQYF. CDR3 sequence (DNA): TGCAGTGCTAGAGATGACGCGGAGCCCGAGGTTAAGGAGACCCAGTACTTC.

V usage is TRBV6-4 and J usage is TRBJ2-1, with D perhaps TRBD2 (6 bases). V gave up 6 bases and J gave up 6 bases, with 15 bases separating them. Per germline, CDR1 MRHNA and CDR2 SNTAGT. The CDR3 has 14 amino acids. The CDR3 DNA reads TGTGCCAGCAGCGAAACCCCGGAGGGCAATGAGCAGTTCTTC. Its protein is CASSETPEGNEQFF.

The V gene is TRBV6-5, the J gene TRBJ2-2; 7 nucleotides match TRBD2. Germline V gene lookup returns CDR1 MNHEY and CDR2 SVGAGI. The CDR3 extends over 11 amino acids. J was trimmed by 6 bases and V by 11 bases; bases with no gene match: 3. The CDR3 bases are TGTGCCGGGGGGGTGCCCGGGGAGCTGTTTTTT. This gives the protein CAGGVPGELFF.

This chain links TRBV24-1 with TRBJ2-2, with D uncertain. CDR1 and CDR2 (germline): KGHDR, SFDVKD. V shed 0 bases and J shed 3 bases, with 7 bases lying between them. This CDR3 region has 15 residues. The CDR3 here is CATSDLRLDTGELFF. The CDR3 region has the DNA TGTGCCACCAGTGATTTGCGCCTGGACACCGGGGAGCTGTTTTTT.

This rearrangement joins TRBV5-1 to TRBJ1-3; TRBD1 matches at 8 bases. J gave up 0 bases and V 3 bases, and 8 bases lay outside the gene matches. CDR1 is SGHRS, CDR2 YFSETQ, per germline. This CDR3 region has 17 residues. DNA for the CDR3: TGCGCCAGCAGCTGGGATGGACAGGGCCTCTCTGGAAACACCATATATTTT. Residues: CASSWDGQGLSGNTIYF.

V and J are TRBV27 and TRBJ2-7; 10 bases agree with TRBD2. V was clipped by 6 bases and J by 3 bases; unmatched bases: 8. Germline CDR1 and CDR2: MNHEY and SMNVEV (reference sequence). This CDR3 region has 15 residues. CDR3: CASRSSGGLLYEQYF. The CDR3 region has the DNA TGTGCCAGCAGAAGTAGCGGGGGGCTCCTCTACGAGCAGTACTTC.

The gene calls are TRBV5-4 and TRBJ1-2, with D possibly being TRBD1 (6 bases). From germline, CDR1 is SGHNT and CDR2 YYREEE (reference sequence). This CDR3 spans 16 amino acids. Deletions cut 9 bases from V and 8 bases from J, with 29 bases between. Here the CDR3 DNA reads TGTGCCACCAAGGGCCTTTACAGGGAGGTGTCGCGCGGCTACACCTTC. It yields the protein CATKGLYREVSRGYTF.

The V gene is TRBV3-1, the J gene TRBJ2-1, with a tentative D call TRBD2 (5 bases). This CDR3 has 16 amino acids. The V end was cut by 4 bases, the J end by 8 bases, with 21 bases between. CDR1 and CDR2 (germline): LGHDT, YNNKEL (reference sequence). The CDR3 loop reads CASSPMTTSGSHEQFF. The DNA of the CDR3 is TGTGCCAGCAGCCCCATGACAACCTCGGGGTCCCATGAGCAGTTCTTC.

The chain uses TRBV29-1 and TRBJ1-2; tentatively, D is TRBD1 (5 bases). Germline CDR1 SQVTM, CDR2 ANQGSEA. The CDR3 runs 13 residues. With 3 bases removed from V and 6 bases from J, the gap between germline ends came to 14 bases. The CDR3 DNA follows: TGCAGCGTTGACCCACCTATGGGGGATGGCTACACCTTC. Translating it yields CSVDPPMGDGYTF.

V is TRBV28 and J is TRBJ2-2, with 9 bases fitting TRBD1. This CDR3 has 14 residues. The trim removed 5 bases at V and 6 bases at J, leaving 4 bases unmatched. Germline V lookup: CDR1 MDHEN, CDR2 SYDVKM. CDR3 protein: CASSDRTGAGELFF. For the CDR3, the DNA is TGTGCCAGCAGTGATAGGACAGGGGCCGGGGAGCTGTTTTTT.

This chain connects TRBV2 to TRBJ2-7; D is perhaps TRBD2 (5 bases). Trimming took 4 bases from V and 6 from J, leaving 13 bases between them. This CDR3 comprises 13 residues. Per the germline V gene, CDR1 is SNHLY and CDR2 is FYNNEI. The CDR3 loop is CASSVDPLGEQYF. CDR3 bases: TGTGCCAGCAGTGTAGACCCACTAGGCGAGCAGTACTTC.

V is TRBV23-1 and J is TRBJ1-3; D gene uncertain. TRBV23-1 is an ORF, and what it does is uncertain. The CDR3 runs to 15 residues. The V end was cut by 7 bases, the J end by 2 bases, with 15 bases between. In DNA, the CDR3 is TGCGCCAGCATTTGGGTTAGGCCAGCTGGAAACACCATATATTTT. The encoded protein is CASIWVRPAGNTIYF.

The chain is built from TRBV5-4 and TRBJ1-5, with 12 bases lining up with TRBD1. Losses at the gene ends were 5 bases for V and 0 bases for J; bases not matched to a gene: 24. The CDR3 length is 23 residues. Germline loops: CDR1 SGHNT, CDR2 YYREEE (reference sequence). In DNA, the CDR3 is TGTGCCAGCAGTCTTTGTCCCTACCCCAACCGGGACAGGGGGCTGGCTAGCAATCAGCCCCAGCATTTT. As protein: CASSLCPYPNRDRGLASNQPQHF.